This T cell receptor (beta chain) was obtained from a study of monozygotic twins with inflammatory bowel disease. The CDR3 is 14 residues long. cDNA for TCRalpha and TCRbeta was amplified by nested PCRs of about 17 then 8 to 10 cycles. TCRdb re-called the 5' RACE reads and gives one entry per CDR3 protein, without DNA. The data show over 110,000 distinct CDR3 sequences, and the top ten clones hold 2.4%. Study-level results: Limited power may explain why concordant and discordant twins showed no difference in repertoire similarity. With inverse Simpson as the measure, TCRbeta diversity was lower in IBD patients than in healthy co-twins.

Concerning this clonotype: Antigen specificity is unknown.

Sequenced sample: blood. The chain couples TRBV12-3 or TRBV12-4 to TRBJ1-1; TCRdb gives TRBD1 as the D gene, but with no DNA this cannot be confirmed. The sequence came from a human donor with ulcerative colitis or Crohn's disease, or a healthy co-twin of an affected twin (not recorded which). This CDR3 reads CASSIRQGNTEAFF.